This T cell receptor beta chain was sequenced during a study of T cell clonality in common variable immunodeficiency. This clone was seen ten or more times. Its target is unknown. Regarding the study as a whole: Common variable immunodeficiency TCR beta sequences reportedly had fewer deletions and N-nucleotide insertions.

The table came from immunoSEQ multiplex PCR; TCRdb's copy has only in-frame clones and leaves some out. Altogether about 42,000 clones were found in the sample, and no singletons occur. The specimen sequenced was peripheral blood mononuclear cells. The sequence was collected from a human donor with common variable immunodeficiency.

Partial CDR3 DNA: TGCAGCGTAAACAGGGGTTTGAACTATGGC. This encodes CSVNRGLNYG. The entire CDR3 sequence reads CSVNRGLNYGYTF. The chain combines TRBV29-1 with TRBJ1-2; TRBD1 matches 7 bases. The read ends 3 residues shy of where the CDR3 ends; the end is completed using the germline J gene. J was trimmed by 2 bases and V by 6 bases; bases with no gene match: 6. CDR1 SQVTM and CDR2 ANQGSEA come from the germline V gene. The CDR3 runs 13 residues.